This T cell receptor (beta chain) was documented in a study of T cell repertoires in cytomegalovirus infection. About the study: Well-studied HLA-B-restricted epitopes and recently identified HLA-C-restricted epitopes of CMV were both used in the study. CMV infection and matching HLA type were both indicated by public TCR beta signatures.

Each CDR3 protein is one row after TCRdb ran MiXCR on the reads. Of about 280,000 distinct CDR3 sequences in the sample, about 20% were seen once. Study outcomes and limitations: Carriers of CMV and the relevant HLA type were discriminated by public TCR beta frequency.

This CDR3 is built from 16 residues. CDR1 is DFQATT and CDR2 is SNEGSKA in the germline V gene (reference sequence). V was cut by 3 bases and J by 2 bases, with 17 bases left in between. This clonotype was detected ten times or more. Its antigen is still unknown. The TCR was taken from a human donor in good health (CMV status not recorded). Some clones in this sample may be carry-over from other donors' samples. The V and J genes are TRBV20-1 and TRBJ2-1; D may be TRBD1 or TRBD2 (6 bases each). Sequencing used cultured PBMCs, obtained from culture after CMV antigen stimulation. Here the CDR3 DNA reads TGCAGTGCTAGCCCGGGGGCCTCCTTCACCTACAATGAGCAGTTCTTC. Translated, it gives CSASPGASFTYNEQFF.